This entry concerns a single T cell receptor beta chain. Its target antigen remains unknown. No much larger clone exists at a distance of one base, and base qualities are not known. V loses 5 bases at its end and J loses 3 bases; junction bases beyond the gene matches: 0. CDR3 length: 13 amino acids, cysteine to phenylalanine. The entry retains the CDR3 DNA only, 39 bases that are in frame from base 1. Via the germline V gene, CDR1 is SGHRS and CDR2 YFSETQ. These data originate in a study of Ad26.COV2.S vaccination and SARS-CoV-2 variants (dated by TCRdb to 2020 to 2023). For the wider study: Donors in the vaccine arm were drawn from COV1001, a phase I-IIa trial of Ad26.COV2.S in healthy adults that was multicentre, randomized, double-blind and placebo-controlled. Ad26.COV2.S was given intramuscularly at 5x10^10 or 1x10^11 viral particles, as a single shot or as two shots 56 days apart. Sequencing of the TCRbeta repertoire served to evaluate the specificity and breadth of SARS-CoV-2-reactive T cell receptors following Ad26.COV2.S vaccination. The TCR-sequenced set comprised approximately 32 samples: about 19 Ad26.COV2.S vaccine recipients, 5 placebo recipients and 8 SARS-CoV-2 convalescent individuals. Trial participants were randomized into five groups of five, in which low-dose or high-dose Ad26.COV2.S was given once or twice, or placebo was given on both occasions. Investigators remained blinded to trial group allocation during experiments and outcome assessment. Broad study findings and their caveats: Spike-specific TCR breadth was higher in Ad26.COV2.S recipients than in placebo recipients (P = 0.0014). After vaccination, spike-specific CD8+ and CD4+ T cell responses were reported to show substantial breadth. Non-spike TCR breadth was comparable between vaccine and placebo recipients, consistent with the vaccine containing only spike. The study was not powered for comparison of responses between vaccine doses or regimens. The authors noted that total T cell responses may have been underestimated by the TCR breadth and depth analyses.

The treatment or condition label for this specimen denotes: around 19 received Ad26.COV2.S at low or high dose, single or two shots; about five received placebo; per-sample allocation not given. Repertoires of vaccine and placebo recipients were sequenced from samples collected on day 63 after the first injection. Between 29 July and 7 August 2020, Cohort 1b enrolled about 27 adults aged 18-55 years at one site in Boston, USA. Ad26.COV2.S consisted of a replication-incompetent adenovirus type 26 vector by which a prefusion-stabilized SARS-CoV-2 spike protein from the original Wuhan strain was expressed. The immunoSEQ Assay was used to sequence TCRbeta CDR3 regions. After extraction, genomic DNA underwent amplification by bias-controlled multiplex PCR, followed by high-throughput sequencing. Per the authors' processing: To quantify the absolute abundance of every unique TCRbeta CDR3 region, sequences were collapsed and filtered. T cell fraction was estimated by normalizing TCRbeta template counts to usable DNA, with usable DNA measured through amplification of reference genes found in all nucleated cells. Repertoire TCRs were annotated as SARS-CoV-2-specific by exact matching of V gene, CDR3 amino acid sequence and J gene to a known reactive TCR set. The reference SARS-CoV-2 TCR set was derived from MIRA and filtered for enrichment in COVID-19-positive ImmuneCODE repertoires, a step that removed public or cross-reactive TCRs. Using the MIRA antigens, annotated TCRs were further analysed by specific ORF or by position within an ORF. Breadth was defined as the number of annotated unique rearrangements divided by the total number of unique productive rearrangements, and depth was defined as the summed frequency of the annotated unique rearrangements. Group comparisons of TCR breadth used two-sided Wilcoxon rank-sum tests. Not all clones reach the TCRdb copy of this immuneACCESS table, which keeps in-frame sequences only. Checked studies attribute under half of the gap to unresolved V genes and leave the rest unexplained. The V and J calls and clone size come from that table; D and trimming were worked out from the DNA. Within this sample are a few hundred thousand clones, with more than 70% of them counted one time only. In total, the top ten clones hold over 2.5% of the sample.

The V and J genes are TRBV5-1 and TRBJ2-5, and 11 junctional nucleotides match TRBD2. The material sequenced was peripheral blood, taken in a trial of Ad26.COV2.S vaccine versus placebo. The receptor was derived from a person aged 18-65 years who received the Ad26.COV2.S COVID-19 vaccine or a placebo. The encoded CDR3 is CASRTSGEETQYF. Read as DNA, the sequence is TGCGCCAGCAGGACTAGCGGGGAAGAGACCCAGTACTTC.